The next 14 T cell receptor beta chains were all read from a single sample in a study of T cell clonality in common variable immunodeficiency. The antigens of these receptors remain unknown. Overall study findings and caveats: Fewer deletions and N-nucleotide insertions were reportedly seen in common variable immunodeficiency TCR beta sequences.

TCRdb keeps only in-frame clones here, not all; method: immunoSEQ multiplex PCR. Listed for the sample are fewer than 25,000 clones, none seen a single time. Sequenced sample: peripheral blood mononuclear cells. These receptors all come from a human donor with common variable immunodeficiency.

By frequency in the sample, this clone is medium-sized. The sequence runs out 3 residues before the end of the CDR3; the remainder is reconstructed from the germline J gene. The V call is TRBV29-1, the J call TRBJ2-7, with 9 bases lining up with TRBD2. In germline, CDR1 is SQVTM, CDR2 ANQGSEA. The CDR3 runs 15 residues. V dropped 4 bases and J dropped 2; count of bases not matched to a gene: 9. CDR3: CSVAGPSGATYEQYF. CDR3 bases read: TGCAGCGTTGCAGGGCCTAGCGGGGCCACCTACGAG.

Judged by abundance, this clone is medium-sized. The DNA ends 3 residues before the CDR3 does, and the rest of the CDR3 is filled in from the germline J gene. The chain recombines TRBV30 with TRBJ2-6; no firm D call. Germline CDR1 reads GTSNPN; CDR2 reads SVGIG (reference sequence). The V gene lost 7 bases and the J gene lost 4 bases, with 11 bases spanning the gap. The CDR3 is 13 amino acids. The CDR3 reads CASAPRGANVLTF. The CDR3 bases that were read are TGTGCCTCAGCTCCTAGAGGGGCCAACGTC.

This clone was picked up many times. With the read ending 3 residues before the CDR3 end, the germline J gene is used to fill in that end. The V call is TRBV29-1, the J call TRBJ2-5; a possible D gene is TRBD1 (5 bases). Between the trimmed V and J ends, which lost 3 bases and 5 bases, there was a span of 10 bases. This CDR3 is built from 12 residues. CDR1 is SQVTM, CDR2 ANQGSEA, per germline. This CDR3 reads CSVDRDFETQYF. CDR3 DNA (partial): TGCAGCGTTGACAGGGATTTCGAGACC.

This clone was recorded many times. The CDR3 sequence: CASSSTGLQETQYF. CDR3 bases read: TGTGCCAGCTCCTCAACAGGGCTCCAAGAGACC. The gene calls are TRBV7-2 and TRBJ2-5; perhaps TRBD1 as D (6 bases). The read ends 3 residues before the CDR3 terminus; that terminus is restored from the germline J gene. The CDR3 has 14 amino acids. Trimming pared 8 bases from V and 1 base from J, leaving 14 bases between. CDR1 is SGHTA and CDR2 is FQGNSA in the germline V gene.

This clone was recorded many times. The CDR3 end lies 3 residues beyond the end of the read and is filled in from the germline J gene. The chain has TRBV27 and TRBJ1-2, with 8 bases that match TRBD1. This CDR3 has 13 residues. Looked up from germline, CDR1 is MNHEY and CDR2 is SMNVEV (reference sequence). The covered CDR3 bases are TGTGCCAGCCAACCTCGGACAGGGCAAGGC. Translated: CASQPRTGQG. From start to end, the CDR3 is CASQPRTGQGYTF.

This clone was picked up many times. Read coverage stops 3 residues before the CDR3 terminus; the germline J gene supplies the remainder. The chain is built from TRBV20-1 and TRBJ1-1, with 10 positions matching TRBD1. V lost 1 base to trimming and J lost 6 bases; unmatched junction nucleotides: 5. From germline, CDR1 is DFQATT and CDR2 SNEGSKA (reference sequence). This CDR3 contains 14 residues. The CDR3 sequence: CSARGTGGHAEAFF. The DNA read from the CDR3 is TGCAGTGCTAGAGGGACAGGGGGGCACGCTGAA.

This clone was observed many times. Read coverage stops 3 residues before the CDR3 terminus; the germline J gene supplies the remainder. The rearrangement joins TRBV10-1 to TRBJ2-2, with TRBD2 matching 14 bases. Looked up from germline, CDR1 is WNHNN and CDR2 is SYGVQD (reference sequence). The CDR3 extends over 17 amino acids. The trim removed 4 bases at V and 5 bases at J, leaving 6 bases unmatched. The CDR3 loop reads CASSGGTSGSMTGELFF. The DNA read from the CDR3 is TGCGCCAGCAGTGGGGGGACTAGCGGGAGCATGACCGGGGAG.

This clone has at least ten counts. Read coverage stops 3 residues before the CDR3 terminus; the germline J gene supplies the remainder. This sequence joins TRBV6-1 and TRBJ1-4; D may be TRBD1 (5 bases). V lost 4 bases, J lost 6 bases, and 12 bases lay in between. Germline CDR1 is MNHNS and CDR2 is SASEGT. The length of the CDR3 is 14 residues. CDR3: CASSGWGVDEKLFF. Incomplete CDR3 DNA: TGTGCCAGCAGTGGATGGGGGGTTGATGAAAAA.

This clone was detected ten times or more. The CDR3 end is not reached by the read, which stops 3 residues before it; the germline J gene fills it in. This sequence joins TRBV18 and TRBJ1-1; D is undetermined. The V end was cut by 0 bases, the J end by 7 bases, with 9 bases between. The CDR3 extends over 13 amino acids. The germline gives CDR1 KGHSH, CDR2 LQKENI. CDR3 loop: CASSPPEGREAFF. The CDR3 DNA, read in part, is TGTGCCAGCTCACCACCGGAGGGCCGTGAA.

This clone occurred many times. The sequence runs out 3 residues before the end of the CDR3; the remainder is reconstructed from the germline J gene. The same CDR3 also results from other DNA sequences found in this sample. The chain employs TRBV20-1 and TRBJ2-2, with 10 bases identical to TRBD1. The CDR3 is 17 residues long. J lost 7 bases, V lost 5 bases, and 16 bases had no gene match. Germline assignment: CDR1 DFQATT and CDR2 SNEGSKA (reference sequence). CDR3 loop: CSAYDRGQMVGGGELFF. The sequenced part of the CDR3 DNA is TGCAGTGCTTACGACAGGGGGCAGATGGTGGGGGGCGGGGAG.

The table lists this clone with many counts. The CDR3 loop is CASSFDREGSDTQYF. CDR3 DNA, as far as it was read: TGCGCCAGCAGCTTTGACAGGGAGGGATCAGATACG. V is TRBV5-1 and J is TRBJ2-3; D is perhaps TRBD1 or TRBD2 (7 bases each). The sequence runs out 3 residues before the end of the CDR3; the remainder is reconstructed from the germline J gene. This CDR3 contains 15 residues. V was pared by 2 bases and J by 4 bases, with 14 bases between. CDR1 is SGHRS, CDR2 YFSETQ, per germline.

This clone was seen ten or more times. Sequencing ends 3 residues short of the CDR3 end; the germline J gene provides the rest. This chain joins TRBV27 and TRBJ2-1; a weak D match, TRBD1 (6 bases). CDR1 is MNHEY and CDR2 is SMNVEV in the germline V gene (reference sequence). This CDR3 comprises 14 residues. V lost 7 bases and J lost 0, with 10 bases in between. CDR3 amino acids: CASTQGLSYNEQFF. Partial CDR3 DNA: TGTGCCAGCACCCAGGGGCTCTCCTACAATGAG.

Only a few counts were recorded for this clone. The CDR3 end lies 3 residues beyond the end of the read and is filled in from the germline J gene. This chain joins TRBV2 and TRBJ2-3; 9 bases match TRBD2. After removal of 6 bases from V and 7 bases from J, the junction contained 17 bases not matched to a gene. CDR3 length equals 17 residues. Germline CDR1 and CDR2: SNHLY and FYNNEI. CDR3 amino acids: CASRGGMGASGINTQYF. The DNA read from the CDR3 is TGTGCCAGCAGAGGAGGGATGGGGGCTAGCGGGATTAATACG.

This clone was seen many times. The chain's CDR3 is CASSQGRQGYEQYF. Partial CDR3 DNA: TGTGCCAGCAGCCAAGGGAGACAGGGCTACGAG. The V call is TRBV14, the J call TRBJ2-7, with 7 bases that match TRBD1. Sequencing ends 3 residues short of the CDR3 end; the germline J gene provides the rest. Trimming at V came to 1 base and at J to 3 bases, leaving 3 bases not matched to a gene. The germline V gene has CDR1 SGHDN and CDR2 FVKESK. This CDR3 is 14 amino acids long.